This TCR beta chain emerged from a study of shared clonotypes between healthy human individuals. Study processing details: With immunoSEQ giving junction-only sequences and no quality scores, filtering differed. Sequenced by immunoSEQ multiplex PCR; TCRdb stores in-frame clones only, minus some. The D gene and trimming were derived from the DNA, and the V and J assignments and clone size from that table. The table records about 680,000 clones, around 92% of them present only once. Study-wide results and limits: In general, naive subsets displayed greater estimated richness than memory subsets did.

CDR1 SQVTM and CDR2 ANQGSEA come from the germline V gene. V gave up 7 bases and J gave up 6 bases; unmatched junction bases: 12. This CDR3 has 15 residues. Terminally differentiated effector memory CD45RA+ cells were excluded from the naive CD8 cells, which were CD45RO-negative and positively selected for CCR7. Worth noting for this clone: Its antigen is as yet unknown.

The receptor comes from a man aged 25-40 years in good health. J is TRBJ2-2 and V is TRBV29-1; 9 nucleotides align to TRBD1. Sequencing used naive CD8+ T cells sorted from blood. CDR3 amino acids: CSANTGGAGAGELFF. CDR3 nucleotides: TGCAGCGCGAATACAGGGGGCGCGGGGGCCGGGGAGCTGTTTTTT.